This T cell receptor beta chain was captured in a study of cytomegalovirus exposure and HLA in healthy donors (dated by TCRdb to the late 2010s). About the investigation overall: In an earlier analysis of roughly 590 of the donors, around 300 Gb of sequence data and approximately 100 million unique TCR beta sequences from about 179 million T cells were reported. Donor age, sex, ethnicity and CMV serostatus were collected together with the repertoire data. In a later analysis, previously published TCR beta repertoires from 600 to 850 donors were re-analyzed and high-resolution HLA genotyping was added so that TCR occurrence patterns could be studied. HLA typing included class I and class II loci at four-digit resolution. Of the roughly 400 genotyped donors, approximately 83% fell in the genetic ancestry cluster associated with self-reported Caucasian donors. To decide whether each TCR beta V gene segment behaved as functional or pseudogenic, an earlier analysis of several hundred of the donors relied on high-throughput TCR beta sequencing. A separate validation cohort of more than 100 different subjects was used in addition to the roughly 670-subject first cohort. Roughly 300 gigabases of sequencing data and 91 million or so unique TCR sequences made up an early release that covered nearly 650 HLA-typed donors. In a later genetic analysis, genome-wide SNP genotypes for about 55% of the roughly 700 donors were used, and that subset was treated as a discovery cohort. Across some 400 genotyped donors of the cohort, an average of roughly 200,000 unique TCR beta nucleotide sequences per donor were sequenced, and 15% to 20% of those sequences were non-productive. The study profiled the T cell repertoires of about 720 subjects by immunosequencing and related them to cytomegalovirus serostatus. The number of typed donors differed by locus: roughly 629-640 for A, B, C, DRB1 and DQB1; approximately 540 for DQA1; about 600 for DPA1; and some 450 for DPB1. Every discovery cohort repertoire had been produced on one sequencing platform. The aim of the study was to test whether cataloging public T cell receptors could identify signatures of past pathogen exposure. About five DR-DQ haplotypes were treated as single units for association and clustering because of strong linkage in the cohort. The later analysis used no new phenotypic data to find candidate immune exposures, relying instead on TCR beta sequences and their occurrence across donors. High-throughput TCR immunosequencing, statistical association of individual TCRs with disease status, and machine learning were combined to predict cytomegalovirus infection status. Overall study results and their limits: In an earlier analysis of around 600 of the donors, most TCR beta V segments were observed in productive rearrangements about 87% or about 30% of the time, broadly matching IMGT annotations. According to a later analysis, TCR association rates differed among HLA loci, with DRB1 alleles showing the most associated TCRs and HLA-C alleles showing the fewest. In both the original and validation cohorts, the classifier was reported to diagnose cytomegalovirus status with high specificity and sensitivity. An association between a missense DCLRE1C variant and V-gene and J-gene trimming of TCR beta chains was found in a later genetic analysis and replicated in an independent cohort. A later analysis reported that several top co-occurrence clusters appeared linked to parvovirus B19, influenza, CMV and Epstein-Barr virus. A cluster of highly shared sequence variants was judged likely to be a technical artifact of the sequencing pipeline. In a later analysis, most CMV-associated TCR beta chains were found to appear HLA-restricted, with HLA associations seemingly driven largely by CMV exposure. Only TCR beta chains were sequenced in this cohort, and the absence of alpha or paired-chain data limited detectable features. Correlated functional status among segregating V segments might reflect linkage disequilibrium, but an unknown experimental factor could not be ruled out. The only immune exposure information available for the cohort was CMV serostatus. The study gave a list of 150 to 200 TCR beta chains associated with cytomegalovirus. In a later genetic analysis, fewer N-insertions in productive TCRs were reported among donors in an Asian-associated ancestry cluster than the roughly 700-donor mean. Over 15 rarely observed V segments, including chromosome 9 orphons, were excluded from the earlier analysis of a few hundred of the donors because counts were too low. Because HLA typing was missing for some donors at each locus, association tests included only the typed subset. Most TCR sequences were seen in very few donors, while some public TCRs were found in many individuals. The authors suggested that the approach could potentially be extended to other disease states and immunological phenotypes. Presence/absence analyses assumed roughly uniform sequencing depth across donors, an assumption that may not hold. In a later analysis, HLA-associated TCR beta chains showed more clonal expansion and lower generation probabilities than non-associated chains that were equally common. A further reported finding was that TCR beta sequences accurately predicted the HLA-A and HLA-B alleles for most subjects in the first cohort. When HLA alleles, especially DR and DQ, strongly co-occurred, TCR associations were difficult to assign to individual alleles. In vitro tests confirmed that a few of the cytomegalovirus-associated TCR beta chains recognize cytomegalovirus antigens. Specific HLA alleles were associated with 15,000 to 20,000 TCR beta sequences at a false discovery rate of 0.05 in a later analysis.

The library was obtained by the immunoSEQ multiplex PCR assay. For the multiplex PCR, a mixture combining 60 forward primers for TCR Vbeta segments and 13 reverse primers for TCR Jbeta segments was used. A multiplex PCR assay on genomic DNA amplified the CDR3 region of rearranged TCR beta genes. The Illumina HiSeq System was used to sequence the amplified TCR beta libraries as 87-base-pair reads. The study's own analysis went as follows. In a later analysis, tens of millions of unique TCR beta chains were counted across the approximately 640 repertoires, and around 10 million of these chains were shared by at least two donors. Raw reads were error-corrected and collapsed into unique sequences by a nearest-neighbor algorithm in which closely related sequences were merged to remove PCR and sequencing errors. V, D and J gene segments were assigned by aligning CDR3 sequences to IMGT reference sequences. For a sequence to be retained, a match of at least six nucleotides to both a V gene segment and a J gene segment was required. A rearrangement counted as productive if the CDR3 had no stop codons and remained in frame with V and J, and every other rearrangement counted as non-productive. Following IMGT convention, CDR3 was defined as the stretch from the second conserved V-encoded cysteine to the conserved J-encoded phenylalanine. Sequences without an unambiguous match to a single V gene segment were excluded from the earlier analysis of 500 to 700 of the donors. In an earlier analysis of 587 of the donors, V segments were called functional above 56.7% productive rearrangements and were called segregating when the between-donor standard deviation exceeded 5%. A statistical classification framework was developed to diagnose cytomegalovirus status using the catalog of TCR beta chain sequences. V and J gene assignment, in a later analysis, came from comparing TCR nucleotide sequences with IMGT/GENE-DB human TR gene sequences. The TCRdist pipeline was used in a later analysis to assign CDR3 sequences and most-parsimonious VDJ recombination scenarios. A later analysis defined each TCR beta chain by its CDR3 amino acid sequence plus V-gene family, and excluded reads lacking a unique V-gene family. A later analysis removed 550 to 650 highly shared, low-generation-probability nucleotide sequences to deal with suspected cross-contamination and a sequencing artifact. In a later analysis, a clonal expansion index was calculated for each public chain from normalized within-repertoire ranks of inferred template counts. In a later analysis, generation probabilities were computed with a VDJ recombination model fitted to out-of-frame rearrangements, and the resulting probabilities were checked against IGoR. Hypergeometric tests were used in a later analysis to score TCR-TCR, TCR-HLA and TCR-CMV co-occurrence, with a repertoire-size bias correction applied to the TCR pairs. A later analysis estimated false discovery rates by permuting HLA or CMV assignments 20 times. In a later analysis, co-occurring TCRs were grouped with DBSCAN, and TCRdist sequence similarity was added when clustering was performed within HLA-allele-positive subsets. For co-occurrence clustering, repertoires with fewer than 30,000 or more than 120,000 public chains were excluded, along with four to six repertoires with anomalous nucleotide sharing. Entries here come from immuneACCESS through TCRdb and include only in-frame sequences with V and J called. Some clones fail to appear in such tables; in the studies checked, an unresolved V gene covers under half of the shortfall, and the cause of the remainder is unknown. The V and J calls and the clone size are those of that table, but D and trimming were determined from the DNA. The sample profile shows more than 100,000 clones; more than 55% of them were found once. Of the sample, about 1.6% is held by the ten largest clones.

The cohort comprised approximately 700 healthy bone marrow donors. At the time of sampling, every cohort member was nominally healthy, though immune exposures that went unrecorded were likely present. The donor tested CMV seronegative, placing the donor among the 350 to 400 seronegative members of the cohort. A peripheral blood sample was collected from each donor, and TCR beta sequencing was performed on peripheral blood mononuclear cells. Genomic DNA was extracted from the blood cell samples with the Qiagen DNeasy Blood Extraction Kit. About this clone: Its target antigen remains unknown. No base qualities exist here, and no much larger clone lies one base off it.

The receptor's source is a man between 18 and 29 years old in good health and CMV-seronegative. Specimen: PBMCs.

The bases are TGTGCCAGCTCACTTAGGACAGGGGAGACTGAAGCTTTCTTT. It translates to CASSLRTGETEAFF. The V gene is TRBV18 and the J gene is TRBJ1-1, with 9 middle bases fitting TRBD1. Including cysteine and phenylalanine, the CDR3 has 14 amino acids. The CDR3 DNA has 42 bases and is translated from base 1. From the germline V gene, CDR1 is KGHSH and CDR2 is LQKENI. Germline trimming amounts to 4 bases on V and 5 bases on J, with 5 as the count of junction bases outside the gene matches.